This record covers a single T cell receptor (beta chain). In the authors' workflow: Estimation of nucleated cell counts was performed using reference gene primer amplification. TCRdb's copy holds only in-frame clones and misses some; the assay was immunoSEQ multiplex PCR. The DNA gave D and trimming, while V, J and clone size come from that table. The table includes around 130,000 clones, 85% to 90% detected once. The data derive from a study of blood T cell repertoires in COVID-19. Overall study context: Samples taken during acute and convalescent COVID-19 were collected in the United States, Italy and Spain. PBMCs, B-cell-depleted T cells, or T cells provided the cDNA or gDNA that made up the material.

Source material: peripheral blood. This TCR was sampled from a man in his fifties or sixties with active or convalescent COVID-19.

For the CDR3, the DNA is TGTGCCACCAGCAGAGATATCAGGGTGGCTTCAGAGACCCAGTACTTC. It is translated as CATSRDIRVASETQYF. This sequence joins TRBV15 and TRBJ2-5, with D possibly matching TRBD1 (5 bases). V was pared by 0 bases and J by 4 bases, with 15 bases between. The CDR3 is made up of 16 amino acids. CDR1 is LNHNV, CDR2 YYDKDF, per germline (reference sequence).